This T cell receptor (beta chain) was identified in a study of blood T cell repertoires in COVID-19. In the study overall: The samples span acute and convalescent COVID-19 from the United States, Italy and Spain. Sources were T cells, B-cell-depleted T cells, or PBMCs; the material itself was cDNA or gDNA.

Libraries were prepared by immunoSEQ multiplex PCR; TCRdb keeps only in-frame clonotypes and omits some of them. This sample carries over 150,000 clones, about 90% of them seen once, and the ten largest clones take over 0.45%. The V gene end was trimmed by 0 bases and the J gene end by 5 bases; junction bases not matched to a gene: 6. CDR1 and CDR2 (germline): SGHNT, YYREEE (reference sequence). CDR3 length: 15 amino acids. Sequencing was performed on peripheral blood. V is TRBV5-4 and J is TRBJ1-2; 8 bases align to TRBD1. This TCR was recovered from a man aged 50-60 years with acute or convalescent COVID-19. DNA for the CDR3: TGTGCCAGCAGCTTGGGGGACAGGTCCCTTTATGGCTACACCTTC. It yields the protein CASSLGDRSLYGYTF.